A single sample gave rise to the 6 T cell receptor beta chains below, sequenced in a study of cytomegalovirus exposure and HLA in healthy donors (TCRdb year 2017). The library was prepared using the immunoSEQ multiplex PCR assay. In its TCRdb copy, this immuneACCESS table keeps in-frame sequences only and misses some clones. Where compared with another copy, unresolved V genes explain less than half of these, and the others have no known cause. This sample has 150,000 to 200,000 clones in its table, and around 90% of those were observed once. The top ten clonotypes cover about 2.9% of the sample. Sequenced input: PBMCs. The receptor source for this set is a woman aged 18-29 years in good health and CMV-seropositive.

The CDR3 region is CASSFEGEVYEQYF. The CDR3 nucleotides are TGTGCCAGCAGTTTCGAGGGAGAGGTCTACGAGCAGTACTTC. The chain employs TRBV28 and TRBJ2-7, with a tentative D call TRBD2 (5 bases). Trimming pared 3 bases from V and 3 bases from J, leaving 12 bases between. CDR3 length: 14 amino acids. Germline V lookup: CDR1 MDHEN, CDR2 SYDVKM.

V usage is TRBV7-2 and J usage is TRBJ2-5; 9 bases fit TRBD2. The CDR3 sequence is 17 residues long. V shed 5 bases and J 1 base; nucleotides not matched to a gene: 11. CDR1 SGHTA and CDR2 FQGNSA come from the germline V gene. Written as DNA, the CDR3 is TGTGCCAGCAGCCCTCCCTTAGCGGGGGTACCCCAAGAGACCCAGTACTTC. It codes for CASSPPLAGVPQETQYF.

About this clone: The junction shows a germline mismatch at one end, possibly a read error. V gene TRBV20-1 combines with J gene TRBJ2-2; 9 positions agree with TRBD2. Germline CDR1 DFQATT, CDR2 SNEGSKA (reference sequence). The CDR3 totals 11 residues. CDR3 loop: CSGRNTGELFF. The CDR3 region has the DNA TGTAGCGGGAGGAACACCGGGGAGCTGTTTTTT.

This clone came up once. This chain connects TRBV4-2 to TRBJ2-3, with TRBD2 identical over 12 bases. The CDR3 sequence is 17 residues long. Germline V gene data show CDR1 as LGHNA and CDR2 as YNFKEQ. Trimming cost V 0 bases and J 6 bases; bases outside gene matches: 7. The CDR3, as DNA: TGTGCCAGCAGCCAAGACCTAGCGGGAGGGCCGGGGGATACGCAGTATTTT. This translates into CASSQDLAGGPGDTQYF.

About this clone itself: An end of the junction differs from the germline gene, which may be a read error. As DNA, the CDR3 is TGTGCCAGCAGCCTTACCAGTGACAGGGGTTTC. Translation gives CASSLTSDRGF. The genes are TRBV14 and TRBJ2-7; 8 bases line up with TRBD1. Germline V gives CDR1 SGHDN, CDR2 FVKESK. The CDR3 is made up of 11 amino acids.

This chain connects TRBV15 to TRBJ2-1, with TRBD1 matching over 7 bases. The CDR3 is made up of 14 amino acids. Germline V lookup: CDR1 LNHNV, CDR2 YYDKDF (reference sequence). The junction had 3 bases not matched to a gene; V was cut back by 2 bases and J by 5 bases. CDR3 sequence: CATSRYTGDNEQFF. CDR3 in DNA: TGTGCCACCAGCAGATATACAGGGGACAATGAGCAGTTCTTC. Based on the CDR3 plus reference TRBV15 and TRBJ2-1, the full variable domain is DAMVIQNPRYQVTQFGKPVTLSCSQTLNHNVMYWYQQKSSQAPKLLFHYYDKDFNNEADTPDNFQSRRPNTSFCFLDIRSPGLGDTAMYLCATSRYTGDNEQFFGPGTRLTVL.